This entry features one T cell receptor (beta chain) sequence. Its antigen remains unidentified. Base quality data are lacking; no much larger clone is found one base away. TCRbeta CDR3 regions were amplified from genomic DNA using the immunoSEQ Assay, a bias-controlled multiplex PCR. As for how the authors treated the data: The number of nucleated cells in each sample was estimated from the amplification of reference gene primers within the assay. To quantify the absolute abundance of each unique TCRbeta CDR3 rearrangement, sequence reads were collapsed and filtered. For each sample, productive Simpson clonality was calculated as the square root of Simpson's diversity index across productive rearrangements. TCRdb limited this immuneACCESS table to in-frame rearrangements with V and J called. A share of clones is missing; checked studies link under half to unresolved V genes, and the rest is unexplained. That table furnishes V, J and clone size, whereas the DNA furnished D and trimming. Here the sample has approximately 180,000 clones; about 91% occur a single time. Approximately 2.1% of the sample rests with the top ten.

This entry belongs to a study of blood T cell repertoires in COVID-19 (dated by TCRdb to about 2020). Looking at the study overall: The collaborator samples originated in the United States, Italy and Spain and spanned the acute and convalescent phases of COVID-19. Subjects who had been exposed to COVID-19, were actively infected with it, or had recovered from it provided the deeply sampled blood TCRbeta repertoires that made up the dataset. The material from the prospective study consisted of cDNA or gDNA derived from T cells, B-cell-depleted T cells, or PBMCs. Samples were obtained from the ongoing ImmuneRACE study (first 160 participants) and from 1,254 subjects provided by 6 global collaborators. HLA class I and class II types, where available, came from metadata supplied by the sample provider rather than from assay-based typing. The repertoires were released in a freely available public database meant as a resource for research on the immune response to SARS-CoV-2. The sample metadata nearly always contained a de-identified subject ID, COVID-19 status, age in years and sex. What the authors observed across the whole study: Clinical and demographic metadata were provided uncurated, with the amount varying by source and participant.

V was cut back by 5 bases and J by 0 bases, leaving a gap of 23 bases between them. Reading from cysteine to phenylalanine, the CDR3 counts 19 amino acids. The read is trimmed to its CDR3 DNA, 57 bases read in frame from base 1. CDR1 and CDR2 are drawn from the germline V gene: MDHEN, SYDVKM. Participants in the prospective study were enrolled through a virtual design, were aged 18 to 89 years, and lived in approximately 24 United States geographic areas. In the prospective study, participants were assigned to cohorts based on the clinical history participants reported in a screening survey and a study questionnaire. Mobile phlebotomists in the prospective study collected whole blood, serum and a nasopharyngeal or oropharyngeal swab from every participant. Additional blood draws and questionnaires over an approximately 2-month period could optionally be provided by prospective study participants. Blood samples from the prospective study were shipped frozen or at room temperature prior to DNA extraction.

The TCR was taken from a woman between 40 and 50 years old with acute COVID-19. The sequence links TRBV28 to TRBJ1-5; TRBD1 is possibly the D segment (5 matching bases). The source material was PBMCs or T cells enriched from blood (not recorded which). The CDR3 protein is CASSPYRGGVPYSNQPQHF. Read as DNA, the sequence is TGTGCCAGCAGTCCGTATAGGGGAGGCGTCCCTTATAGCAATCAGCCCCAGCATTTT.